These 27 T cell receptor beta chains originate from one sample sequenced in a study of molecular identifiers for immune sequencing clone quantification. TCRdb re-analysed the PCR reads in MiXCR, keeping a single row per CDR3 protein. The sample contains about 640,000 distinct CDR3 sequences, just under 20% of which appear only once. Sequenced material: naive CD8+ T cells from blood, with Jurkat cell RNA spiked in. Subset given: FACS-sorted CD8+CD4-CCR7+CD45RA+ naive T cells. The receptors here all came from a human donor in good health. Some libraries in this study had Jurkat cell RNA spiked in.

This clonotype showed up many times. The chain joins TRBV27 to TRBJ1-1, with a weak D call TRBD1 (5 bases). The germline V and J ends were trimmed by 7 bases and 4 bases, with 13 bases remaining between them. CDR1 and CDR2 from the germline V gene are MNHEY and SMNVEV (reference sequence). CDR3 length equals 13 residues. CDR3 sequence (DNA): TGTGCCAGCACCATTCTGGGGGGCACTGAAGCTTTCTTT. Encoded protein: CASTILGGTEAFF.

CDR3 DNA: TGTGCCAGTAGTCCTTTGGAGGGAGCGCAAGAGACCCAGTACTTC. This gives the protein CASSPLEGAQETQYF. The chain uses TRBV19 and TRBJ2-5; TRBD2 might be the D (6 bases). Germline CDR1 and CDR2: LNHDA and SQIVND (reference sequence). V lost 5 bases and J lost 2, with 15 bases in between. This CDR3 spans 15 amino acids.

The V gene is TRBV30, the J gene TRBJ2-1; D gene uncertain. CDR1 is GTSNPN and CDR2 is SVGIG in the germline V gene (reference sequence). The V gene lost 2 bases and the J gene lost 0 bases, with 14 bases spanning the gap. The CDR3 spans 16 residues. The CDR3 DNA reads TGTGCCTGGAGTTTCGGCTCTTCAAGCTCCTACAATGAGCAGTTCTTC. This codes for CAWSFGSSSSYNEQFF. Variable domain in full (rest from reference TRBV30 and TRBJ2-1): SQTIHQWPATLVQPVGSPLSLECTVEGTSNPNLYWYRQAAGRGLQLLFYSVGIGQISSEVPQNLSASRPQDRQFILSSKKLLLSDSGFYLCAWSFGSSSSYNEQFFGPGTRLTVL.

This clonotype was observed at least ten times. This chain's CDR3 is CSVDLSGFEETQYF. CDR3 DNA sequence: TGCAGCGTTGATTTATCCGGGTTTGAAGAGACCCAGTACTTC. The chain employs TRBV29-1 and TRBJ2-5; D not resolved. Germline V CDR1 and CDR2: SQVTM, ANQGSEA. The CDR3 sequence is 14 residues long. With 3 bases removed from V and 3 bases from J, the gap between germline ends came to 14 bases.

This clonotype was seen ten or more times. V is TRBV24-1 and J is TRBJ2-1, with D maybe TRBD2 (5 bases). Per germline, CDR1 KGHDR and CDR2 SFDVKD. The CDR3 runs 14 residues. V was shortened by 9 bases and J by 2 bases, with 13 bases between the two germline ends. This CDR3 is CATGRSGAYNEQFF. The CDR3 region has the DNA TGTGCCACCGGCCGATCCGGGGCCTACAATGAGCAGTTCTTC.

The CDR3, as DNA: TGTGCCAGCAGCCGGGGACTAGCGGTTCCTTACGAGCAGTACTTC. This gives the protein CASSRGLAVPYEQYF. V usage is TRBV7-6 and J usage is TRBJ2-7, with 11 bases that match TRBD2. V trimming: 5 bases; J trimming: 4 bases; junction bases outside the gene matches: 7. The CDR3 runs to 15 residues. Germline V lookup: CDR1 SGHVS, CDR2 FNYEAQ.

This clonotype was counted between two and nine times. The CDR3 sequence is CASSSGAANYGYTF. DNA of the CDR3: TGTGCCAGTAGCTCAGGGGCAGCTAACTATGGCTACACCTTC. V and J are TRBV19 and TRBJ1-2; TRBD1 might be the D (6 bases). Germline CDR1 reads LNHDA; CDR2 reads SQIVND (reference sequence). This CDR3 is built from 14 residues. Trimming took 6 bases from V and 0 from J, leaving 11 bases between them. The full variable domain, rest sourced from reference TRBV19 and TRBJ1-2, is DGGITQSPKYLFRKEGQNVTLSCEQNLNHDAMYWYRQDPGQGLRLIYYSQIVNDFQKGDIAEGYSVSREKKESFPLTVTSAQKNPTAFYLCASSSGAANYGYTFGSGTRLTVV.

This clonotype was counted a few times. Here the CDR3 reads CSARDDRDYGYTF. DNA for the CDR3: TGCAGTGCTAGAGACGACAGGGACTATGGCTACACCTTC. The rearrangement links TRBV20-1 to TRBJ1-2; 7 positions agree with TRBD1. The ends lost 0 bases at V and 3 bases at J; junction bases unmatched: 1. Germline V lookup: CDR1 DFQATT, CDR2 SNEGSKA (reference sequence). The CDR3 runs to 13 residues.

The chain is built from TRBV20-1 and TRBJ1-2; TRBD1 is a possible D gene (5 bases). V gave up 0 bases and J gave up 6 bases, with 20 bases separating them. The CDR3 is 16 residues long. Germline V gives CDR1 DFQATT, CDR2 SNEGSKA (reference sequence). As DNA, the CDR3 is TGCAGTGCTAGAGATATAGGAACAGGCGTTGGGGATGGCTACACCTTC. Translation gives CSARDIGTGVGDGYTF.

Concerning this clonotype: Being one base from a much bigger clone, this may be a read error. Here the CDR3 reads CASSLRFEETQYF. CDR3 nucleotides: TGTGCCAGCAGCTTACGATTTGAAGAGACCCAGTACTTC. The chain employs TRBV7-9 and TRBJ2-5; D unresolved. Germline CDR1 reads SEHNR; CDR2 reads FQNEAQ (reference sequence). The CDR3 runs 13 residues. V gave up 2 bases and J gave up 3 bases, with 7 bases separating them.

A few counts support this clonotype. A clone one base away is much larger, so this may be a read error. CDR3: CASSSPGLASSSLYERYF. The CDR3 coding sequence is TGTGCCAGCAGCTCTCCGGGACTAGCGTCCTCCTCCCTCTACGAGCGGTACTTC. The chain links TRBV28 to TRBJ2-7, with 10 nucleotides matching TRBD2. This CDR3 is built from 18 residues. Germline CDR1 reads MDHEN; CDR2 reads SYDVKM.

Notes on this clonotype: Given a much more abundant clone one base away, this may be a read error. This chain uses TRBV4-3 with TRBJ2-3, with 8 bases identical to TRBD2. This CDR3 region has 15 residues. Germline loops: CDR1 LGHNA, CDR2 YSLEER. The CDR3 sequence is CASGQDSGGTDTQYF. The CDR3 coding sequence is TGCGCCAGCGGCCAAGATAGCGGGGGCACAGATACGCAGTATTTT.

At least ten counts were recorded for this clonotype. The chain couples TRBV7-9 to TRBJ1-5, with 7 bases fitting TRBD1. CDR1 is SEHNR, CDR2 FQNEAQ, per germline (reference sequence). This CDR3 region has 18 residues. V lost 4 bases and J lost 1; bases outside the gene matches: 13. CDR3 sequence (DNA): TGTGCCAGCAGCTCCCCCAAACGGGACAGACTAAGCAATCAGCCCCAGCATTTT. It translates to CASSSPKRDRLSNQPQHF.

This clonotype appeared many times. The J gene is TRBJ2-5, the V gene TRBV12-3 or TRBV12-4, with unresolved D. The CDR3 totals 15 residues. With 6 bases removed from V and 5 bases from J, the gap between germline ends came to 19 bases. For the CDR3, the DNA is TGTGCCAGCAGCCGGTATATTACAACGGCGGAGACCCAGTACTTC. It translates to CASSRYITTAETQYF.

A remark on this clonotype: This is likely a read error, given that the CDR3 carries no conserved phenylalanine or tryptophan at its end. The rearrangement uses TRBV4-1 and TRBJ1-3; D perhaps matches TRBD1 (6 bases). Per the germline V gene, CDR1 is MGHRA and CDR2 is YSYEKL. Trimming shortened V by 5 bases and J by 0 bases, and 11 bases separated the two germline ends. The CDR3 length is 15 residues. The CDR3 loop is CASSFGQNSGNTIYL. CDR3 nucleotide sequence: TGCGCCAGCAGCTTCGGACAGAACTCTGGAAACACCATATATCTT.

A few counts support this clonotype. V gene TRBV3-1 combines with J gene TRBJ2-7, with D perhaps matching TRBD1 or TRBD2 (6 bases each). The CDR3 runs to 14 residues. The V end was cut by 2 bases, the J end by 5 bases, with 13 bases between. The germline V gene has CDR1 LGHDT and CDR2 YNNKEL (reference sequence). CDR3 protein: CASSQPGGFHEQYF. The CDR3, as DNA: TGTGCCAGCAGCCAACCCGGGGGCTTCCACGAGCAGTACTTC.

Notes on this clonotype: With a much larger clone just one base away, this may be a read error. V is TRBV7-9 and J is TRBJ1-3; D is ambiguous. The CDR3 sequence is 13 residues long. Germline CDR1 is SEHNR and CDR2 is FQNEAQ (reference sequence). The CDR3 reads CAAGDISGDTIYF. Here the CDR3 DNA reads TGTGCCGCGGGAGACATCTCTGGAGACACCATATATTTT.

The chain is built from TRBV7-2 and TRBJ1-1, with D maybe TRBD1 (6 bases). CDR1 and CDR2 (germline): SGHTA, FQGNSA. The V end lost 5 bases, the J end lost 11 bases, and 15 bases lay between the germline ends. The CDR3 extends over 12 amino acids. CDR3 amino acids: CASSLRTVHAFF. Here the CDR3 DNA reads TGTGCCAGCAGCCTACGGACAGTTCACGCTTTCTTT.

This clonotype was counted only a few times. The J gene is TRBJ1-5, the V gene TRBV18; TRBD1 aligns across 9 bases. With V trimmed by 2 bases and J by 5 bases, 10 bases remained unmatched. CDR1 and CDR2 (germline): KGHSH, LQKENI. This CDR3 is 17 amino acids long. The CDR3 coding sequence is TGTGCCAGCTCACCAGCTCCCCGGACAGGGGACCATCAGCCCCAGCATTTT. This translates into CASSPAPRTGDHQPQHF.

This clonotype was seen many times. The chain recombines TRBV6-1 with TRBJ2-1; the match to TRBD1 covers 7 bases. Germline-derived CDR1 and CDR2 are MNHNS and SASEGT. CDR3 length equals 13 residues. With V trimmed by 6 bases and J by 8 bases, 7 bases remained unmatched. The CDR3 coding sequence is TGTGCCAGCAGGTATACAGGGACAGATGAGCAGTTCTTC. Its protein is CASRYTGTDEQFF.

The chain links TRBV28 to TRBJ1-2, with 8 bases that match TRBD1. J was trimmed by 6 bases and V by 3 bases; bases with no gene match: 6. The CDR3 has 14 residues. The V gene's germline CDR1 is MDHEN and CDR2 SYDVKM. The CDR3 sequence: CASSFRTGLNGYTF. The CDR3 DNA follows: TGTGCCAGCAGTTTCAGGACAGGGTTAAATGGCTACACCTTC.

This clonotype showed up many times. V is TRBV4-1 and J is TRBJ2-7, with D possibly being TRBD1 or TRBD2 (5 bases each). CDR1 is MGHRA and CDR2 is YSYEKL in the germline V gene. CDR3 length: 15 residues. Trimming pared 4 bases from V and 2 bases from J, leaving 15 bases between. The CDR3 region is CASSRAPGPAYEQYF. The DNA of the CDR3 is TGCGCCAGCAGCCGCGCACCGGGACCAGCCTACGAGCAGTACTTC.

On this clonotype itself: Being one base from a much bigger clone, this may be a read error. The chain recombines TRBV4-3 with TRBJ2-2, with 8 nucleotides matching TRBD2. CDR3 length: 19 residues. Germline V gene lookup returns CDR1 LGHNA and CDR2 YSLEER. CDR3 in amino acids: CASSQEFPLGSGRAGEPFF. CDR3 coding DNA: TGCGCCAGCAGCCAAGAGTTCCCCCTGGGGAGCGGGAGAGCCGGGGAGCCGTTTTTT.

This clonotype has more than one count but fewer than ten. The chain uses TRBV4-3 and TRBJ1-2, with D maybe TRBD1 (6 bases). The V end was cut by 0 bases, the J end by 7 bases, with 18 bases between. Germline V gene data show CDR1 as LGHNA and CDR2 as YSLEER. The CDR3 covers 16 residues. The CDR3 here is CASSQEMIQGAIGYTF. The DNA for the CDR3 is TGCGCCAGCAGCCAAGAGATGATACAGGGCGCTATTGGCTACACCTTC.

About this clonotype itself: This sequence may be a read error, since a much larger clone differs from it by one base. This chain joins TRBV5-1 and TRBJ2-5, with D hard to call. The CDR3 totals 13 residues. Germline V gene lookup returns CDR1 SGHRS and CDR2 YFSETQ. Trimming pared 6 bases from V and 0 bases from J, leaving 9 bases between. CDR3 loop: CASNPQYQETQYF. CDR3 nucleotides: TGCGCCAGCAACCCACAGTACCAAGAGACCCAGTACTTC.

The V and J genes are TRBV4-3 and TRBJ2-3; no reliable D call. The CDR3 has 14 amino acids. CDR1 LGHNA and CDR2 YSLEER come from the germline V gene. V was trimmed by 1 base and J by 6 bases, leaving 11 bases between them. CDR3 DNA: TGCGCCAGCAGCCAAGGACTCACTTGGGATACGCAGTATTTT. Protein sequence: CASSQGLTWDTQYF.

This clonotype was counted many times. This chain connects TRBV7-9 to TRBJ1-6; 9 bases fit TRBD1. With 2 bases clipped from V and 7 bases from J, the junction kept 9 bases outside the gene matches. From germline, CDR1 is SEHNR and CDR2 FQNEAQ (reference sequence). This CDR3 comprises 17 residues. CDR3 region: CASSLTTQGAGNSPLHF. CDR3 bases: TGTGCCAGCAGCTTAACAACACAGGGGGCCGGCAATTCACCCCTCCACTTT. Full variable domain (rest looked up from reference TRBV7-9 and TRBJ1-6): DTGVSQNPRHKITKRGQNVTFRCDPISEHNRLYWYRQTLGQGPEFLTYFQNEAQLEKSRLLSDRFSAERPKGSFSTLEIQRTEQGDSAMYLCASSLTTQGAGNSPLHFGNGTRLTVT.